The rows below give T cell receptor beta chains drawn from one sample of a study of T cell responses to AZD1222 COVID-19 vaccine. TCRdb keeps only in-frame clones here, not all; method: immunoSEQ multiplex PCR. Altogether 90,000 to 150,000 clones are present, approximately 90% being singletons, with the ten largest covering approximately 5.4%. Here the sequenced sample was peripheral blood, taken on day 0 of AZD1222 vaccination. The receptors come from an adult in good health. Both conserved end residues are part of each CDR3. The order of the fields is J gene, D gene, V gene, clone size, CDR3 protein, CDR3 DNA. A D gene is named only where the DNA matches it firmly. Expanded clones are given a class, and other clones once, few, many or no size at all.

j_gene: TRBJ1-2; d_gene: NA; v_gene: TRBV6-2/TRBV6-3; abundance: NA; CDR3aa: CASSYSSGDGYTF; CDR3nt: TGTGCCAGCAGTTACTCGAGTGGGGACGGCTACACCTTC
j_gene: TRBJ1-6; d_gene: TRBD1; v_gene: TRBV2; abundance: NA; CDR3aa: CASSEAGQATYNSPLHF; CDR3nt: TGTGCCAGCAGTGAAGCCGGACAGGCTACCTATAATTCACCCCTCCACTTT
j_gene: TRBJ1-6; d_gene: NA; v_gene: TRBV27; abundance: NA; CDR3aa: CASSRDGAHGSYNSPLHF; CDR3nt: TGTGCCAGCAGTCGGGACGGCGCGCACGGGTCCTATAATTCACCCCTCCACTTT
j_gene: TRBJ2-3; d_gene: TRBD1; v_gene: TRBV9; abundance: NA; CDR3aa: CASSVSTGASTDTQYF; CDR3nt: TGTGCCAGCAGCGTTTCGACAGGGGCCAGCACAGATACGCAGTATTTT
j_gene: TRBJ1-3; d_gene: NA; v_gene: TRBV5-1; abundance: NA; CDR3aa: CASSLEGSSGNTIYF; CDR3nt: TGCGCCAGCAGCTTGGAGGGCTCCTCTGGAAACACCATATATTTT
j_gene: TRBJ2-7; d_gene: NA; v_gene: TRBV5-6; abundance: NA; CDR3aa: CASSLVSGSLSYEQYF; CDR3nt: TGTGCCAGCAGCTTGGTTTCTGGGTCCCTCTCCTACGAGCAGTACTTC
j_gene: TRBJ2-5; d_gene: TRBD1; v_gene: TRBV7-8; abundance: NA; CDR3aa: CASSRDRGQETQYF; CDR3nt: TGTGCCAGCAGCAGAGACAGGGGGCAAGAGACCCAGTACTTC
j_gene: TRBJ1-2; d_gene: NA; v_gene: TRBV4-3; abundance: NA; CDR3aa: CASSQVHSGEAGYTF; CDR3nt: TGCGCCAGCAGCCAAGTACATTCTGGGGAAGCTGGCTACACCTTC
j_gene: TRBJ1-3; d_gene: NA; v_gene: TRBV7-2; abundance: NA; CDR3aa: CASSKTKDSGNTIYF; CDR3nt: TGTGCCAGCAGCAAGACGAAGGACTCTGGAAACACCATATATTTT
j_gene: TRBJ1-2; d_gene: NA; v_gene: TRBV19; abundance: NA; CDR3aa: CASSRQRVANYGYTF; CDR3nt: TGTGCCAGTAGCCGACAGCGCGTAGCTAACTATGGCTACACCTTC
j_gene: TRBJ2-3; d_gene: NA; v_gene: TRBV27; abundance: NA; CDR3aa: CASSLSSTDTQYF; CDR3nt: TGTGCCAGCAGTTTATCTAGTACAGATACGCAGTATTTT
j_gene: TRBJ1-2; d_gene: NA; v_gene: TRBV7-8; abundance: few; CDR3aa: CASSLEGGRNYGYTF; CDR3nt: TGTGCCAGCAGCTTAGAGGGGGGTCGTAACTATGGCTACACCTTC
j_gene: TRBJ1-2; d_gene: TRBD1; v_gene: TRBV6-2/TRBV6-3; abundance: NA; CDR3aa: CASSQGARGYTF; CDR3nt: TGTGCCAGCAGCCAGGGGGCTCGTGGCTACACCTTC
j_gene: TRBJ2-7; d_gene: TRBD2; v_gene: TRBV7-2; abundance: NA; CDR3aa: CASSLDPPGLAGVTEQYF; CDR3nt: TGTGCCAGCAGCTTAGATCCCCCAGGACTAGCGGGGGTTACCGAGCAGTACTTC
j_gene: TRBJ2-3; d_gene: NA; v_gene: TRBV7-2; abundance: once; CDR3aa: CASSLAGGLSTDTQYF; CDR3nt: TGTGCCAGCAGCTTAGCTGGTGGTTTAAGCACAGATACGCAGTATTTT
j_gene: TRBJ2-5; d_gene: NA; v_gene: TRBV21-1; abundance: NA; CDR3aa: CASSKFEQETQYF; CDR3nt: TGTGCCAGCAGCAAGTTTGAACAAGAGACCCAGTACTTC
j_gene: TRBJ2-1; d_gene: NA; v_gene: TRBV2; abundance: NA; CDR3aa: CDSRGETYNEQFF; CDR3nt: TGTGACTCGCGGGGTGAAACCTACAATGAGCAGTTCTTC
j_gene: TRBJ2-3; d_gene: NA; v_gene: TRBV2; abundance: NA; CDR3aa: CASNYPTDTQYF; CDR3nt: TGTGCCAGCAATTACCCTACAGATACGCAGTATTTT
j_gene: TRBJ1-2; d_gene: NA; v_gene: TRBV5-6; abundance: few; CDR3aa: CASSLLFGNYGYTF; CDR3nt: TGTGCCAGCAGCCTCCTCTTTGGGAACTATGGCTACACCTTC
j_gene: TRBJ1-2; d_gene: NA; v_gene: TRBV2; abundance: NA; CDR3aa: CASSQRSAEDGYTF; CDR3nt: TGTGCCAGCAGCCAACGGTCGGCAGAGGATGGCTACACCTTC
j_gene: TRBJ1-2; d_gene: NA; v_gene: TRBV5-6; abundance: NA; CDR3aa: CASSFTSGDYTF; CDR3nt: TGTGCCAGCAGCTTTACCTCGGGGGACTACACCTTC
j_gene: TRBJ1-5; d_gene: TRBD1; v_gene: TRBV6-5; abundance: NA; CDR3aa: CASGQEHNQPQHF; CDR3nt: TGTGCCAGCGGACAGGAACATAATCAGCCCCAGCATTTT
j_gene: TRBJ2-7; d_gene: TRBD1; v_gene: TRBV3-1/TRBV3-2; abundance: NA; CDR3aa: CASSPGTGSWEQYF; CDR3nt: TGTGCCAGCAGCCCGGGGACAGGGTCGTGGGAGCAGTACTTC
j_gene: TRBJ2-1; d_gene: TRBD2; v_gene: TRBV5-6; abundance: NA; CDR3aa: CASSTASGGGQFF; CDR3nt: TGTGCCAGCAGCACCGCTAGCGGTGGGGGGCAGTTCTTC
j_gene: TRBJ1-6; d_gene: NA; v_gene: TRBV7-2; abundance: few; CDR3aa: CASSRGQANSPLHF; CDR3nt: TGTGCCAGCAGCCGCGGCCAGGCAAATTCACCCCTCCACTTT
j_gene: TRBJ2-5; d_gene: TRBD1; v_gene: TRBV3-1/TRBV3-2; abundance: NA; CDR3aa: CASSQYRGQETQYF; CDR3nt: TGTGCCAGCAGCCAGTACAGGGGCCAAGAGACCCAGTACTTC
j_gene: TRBJ2-7; d_gene: TRBD1; v_gene: TRBV28; abundance: NA; CDR3aa: CASSYQGVLSQSAEQYF; CDR3nt: TGTGCCAGCAGTTACCAGGGGGTTCTTAGCCAAAGTGCCGAGCAGTACTTC
j_gene: TRBJ1-1; d_gene: NA; v_gene: TRBV3-1/TRBV3-2; abundance: few; CDR3aa: CASSQDVAFF; CDR3nt: TGTGCCAGCAGCCAGGATGTGGCTTTCTTT
j_gene: TRBJ1-2; d_gene: NA; v_gene: TRBV10-3; abundance: NA; CDR3aa: CAISEFLALRYGYTF; CDR3nt: TGTGCCATCAGTGAGTTCCTGGCGTTGCGCTATGGCTACACCTTC
j_gene: TRBJ2-5; d_gene: NA; v_gene: TRBV28; abundance: NA; CDR3aa: CASSATTREETQYF; CDR3nt: TGTGCCAGCAGTGCGACGACCCGGGAAGAGACCCAGTACTTC
j_gene: TRBJ2-7; d_gene: NA; v_gene: TRBV14; abundance: NA; CDR3aa: CASSQGGYEQYF; CDR3nt: TGTGCCAGCAGCCAAGGGGGTTACGAGCAGTACTTC
j_gene: TRBJ1-2; d_gene: NA; v_gene: TRBV6-2/TRBV6-3; abundance: once; CDR3aa: CASSYGYGYTF; CDR3nt: TGTGCCAGCAGTTACGGCTATGGCTACACCTTC
j_gene: TRBJ1-3; d_gene: TRBD1; v_gene: TRBV3-1/TRBV3-2; abundance: NA; CDR3aa: CASSQGAGGDTIYF; CDR3nt: TGTGCCAGCAGCCAAGGGGCAGGGGGTGACACCATATATTTT
j_gene: TRBJ2-6; d_gene: NA; v_gene: TRBV7-2; abundance: NA; CDR3aa: CASSLVWGSGANVLTF; CDR3nt: TGTGCCAGCAGCTTAGTATGGGGCTCTGGGGCCAACGTCCTGACTTTC
j_gene: TRBJ1-6; d_gene: NA; v_gene: TRBV7-2; abundance: NA; CDR3aa: CASSLVDTNSPLHF; CDR3nt: TGTGCCAGCAGCTTAGTAGACACCAATTCACCCCTCCACTTT
j_gene: TRBJ2-5; d_gene: NA; v_gene: TRBV4-3; abundance: NA; CDR3aa: CASSPTGVGGETQYF; CDR3nt: TGCGCCAGCAGCCCGACAGGTGTTGGGGGAGAGACCCAGTACTTC
j_gene: TRBJ1-2; d_gene: TRBD1; v_gene: TRBV9; abundance: once; CDR3aa: CASSPRTGFNNYGYTF; CDR3nt: TGTGCCAGCAGCCCCCGGACAGGGTTTAATAACTATGGCTACACCTTC
j_gene: TRBJ2-7; d_gene: TRBD1; v_gene: TRBV6-6; abundance: NA; CDR3aa: CASSSPGQGEYEQYF; CDR3nt: TGTGCCAGCAGTTCCCCGGGACAGGGGGAGTACGAGCAGTACTTC
j_gene: TRBJ2-5; d_gene: TRBD2; v_gene: TRBV5-8; abundance: NA; CDR3aa: CASSWEGRTQETQYF; CDR3nt: TGTGCCAGCAGCTGGGAGGGACGGACACAAGAGACCCAGTACTTC
j_gene: TRBJ2-7; d_gene: NA; v_gene: TRBV3-1/TRBV3-2; abundance: NA; CDR3aa: CASSPYTHNEQYF; CDR3nt: TGTGCCAGCAGCCCCTATACCCATAACGAGCAGTACTTC
j_gene: TRBJ1-4; d_gene: NA; v_gene: TRBV5-6; abundance: NA; CDR3aa: CASSLRGTGTNEKLFF; CDR3nt: TGTGCCAGCAGCTTGAGGGGGACGGGGACTAATGAAAAACTGTTTTTT
j_gene: TRBJ2-7; d_gene: NA; v_gene: TRBV10-3; abundance: NA; CDR3aa: CAIGEGGVEQYF; CDR3nt: TGTGCCATCGGCGAGGGGGGGGTCGAGCAGTACTTC
j_gene: TRBJ1-5; d_gene: TRBD1; v_gene: TRBV28; abundance: NA; CDR3aa: CASNMGGQFNQPQHF; CDR3nt: TGTGCCAGCAACATGGGGGGACAGTTCAATCAGCCCCAGCATTTT
j_gene: TRBJ1-6; d_gene: TRBD1; v_gene: TRBV3-1/TRBV3-2; abundance: NA; CDR3aa: CASSHPRDRTIYNSPLHF; CDR3nt: TGTGCCAGCAGCCACCCTCGGGACAGGACAATCTATAATTCACCCCTCCACTTT
j_gene: TRBJ1-5; d_gene: NA; v_gene: TRBV6-1; abundance: NA; CDR3aa: CASSDRTHSNQPQHF; CDR3nt: TGTGCCAGCAGTGATCGGACCCATAGCAATCAGCCCCAGCATTTT
j_gene: TRBJ1-2; d_gene: NA; v_gene: TRBV2; abundance: many; CDR3aa: CASSEQGGGYTF; CDR3nt: TGTGCCAGCAGTGAACAGGGCGGCGGCTACACCTTC
j_gene: TRBJ2-7; d_gene: NA; v_gene: TRBV19; abundance: NA; CDR3aa: CASSVAENYEQYF; CDR3nt: TGTGCCAGCTCAGTAGCGGAAAACTACGAGCAGTACTTC
j_gene: TRBJ1-2; d_gene: TRBD1; v_gene: TRBV6-5; abundance: NA; CDR3aa: CASSYSTGVEGYTF; CDR3nt: TGTGCCAGCAGTTACTCGACAGGGGTGGAGGGCTACACCTTC
j_gene: TRBJ1-2; d_gene: NA; v_gene: TRBV6-5; abundance: NA; CDR3aa: CASSSIDSSNYGYTF; CDR3nt: TGTGCCAGCAGTTCCATCGACAGTTCCAACTATGGCTACACCTTC
j_gene: TRBJ1-1; d_gene: NA; v_gene: TRBV18; abundance: once; CDR3aa: CASSPPSDPVAFF; CDR3nt: TGTGCCAGCTCACCACCGTCCGATCCGGTGGCTTTCTTT
j_gene: TRBJ1-5; d_gene: NA; v_gene: TRBV4-2; abundance: NA; CDR3aa: CASSQEWGQPQHF; CDR3nt: TGTGCCAGCAGCCAAGAGTGGGGTCAGCCCCAGCATTTT
j_gene: TRBJ1-2; d_gene: NA; v_gene: TRBV11-2; abundance: NA; CDR3aa: CASSFGSTYGYTF; CDR3nt: TGTGCCAGCAGCTTCGGGAGTACATATGGCTACACCTTC
j_gene: TRBJ1-2; d_gene: NA; v_gene: TRBV6-5; abundance: NA; CDR3aa: CASSYVRYGYTF; CDR3nt: TGTGCCAGCAGTTACGTCCGTTATGGCTACACCTTC
j_gene: TRBJ1-5; d_gene: NA; v_gene: TRBV28; abundance: once; CDR3aa: CASSLGALNQPQHF; CDR3nt: TGTGCCAGCAGTTTAGGTGCCCTCAATCAGCCCCAGCATTTT
j_gene: TRBJ1-6; d_gene: NA; v_gene: TRBV6-2/TRBV6-3; abundance: NA; CDR3aa: CASSPGRSRSSYNSPLHF; CDR3nt: TGTGCCAGCAGCCCAGGTCGGTCTAGGAGCTCCTATAATTCACCCCTCCACTTT
j_gene: TRBJ2-1; d_gene: TRBD2; v_gene: TRBV19; abundance: medium-sized; CDR3aa: CASYGGGALNEQFF; CDR3nt: TGTGCCAGTTACGGCGGGGGGGCTCTAAATGAGCAGTTCTTC
j_gene: TRBJ2-7; d_gene: NA; v_gene: TRBV28; abundance: NA; CDR3aa: CASRSDGYEQYF; CDR3nt: TGTGCCAGCAGAAGTGACGGCTACGAGCAGTACTTC
j_gene: TRBJ1-6; d_gene: NA; v_gene: TRBV28; abundance: NA; CDR3aa: CASSESLFRVPLHF; CDR3nt: TGTGCCAGCAGTGAATCCCTTTTTAGGGTACCCCTCCACTTT
j_gene: TRBJ2-7; d_gene: NA; v_gene: TRBV6-4; abundance: NA; CDR3aa: CASSSQGGPVGEQYF; CDR3nt: TGTGCCAGCAGCTCGCAGGGGGGCCCAGTTGGGGAGCAGTACTTC
j_gene: TRBJ1-5; d_gene: TRBD1; v_gene: TRBV6-1; abundance: NA; CDR3aa: CASSDPGQGPNQPQHF; CDR3nt: TGTGCCAGCAGTGACCCGGGACAGGGCCCAAATCAGCCCCAGCATTTT